This T cell receptor beta chain came from a study of blood T cell repertoires in COVID-19. Libraries were prepared by immunoSEQ multiplex PCR; TCRdb keeps only in-frame clonotypes and omits some of them. The sample records about 480,000 clones, 89% being singletons. The CDR3 sequence is 15 residues long. Trimming pared 4 bases from V and 5 bases from J, leaving 17 bases between. Germline lookup yields CDR1 MNHEY and CDR2 SVGAGI. The chain has TRBV6-5 and TRBJ1-1; TRBD1 might be the D (5 bases). The receptor was isolated from a man younger than 35 with COVID-19, enrolled during active disease. Input material: peripheral blood. The CDR3: CASSSFITGGTEAFF. DNA of the CDR3: TGTGCCAGCAGTTCCTTCATAACAGGAGGGACTGAAGCTTTCTTT.